These 4 T cell receptor beta chains share one sample of origin, sequenced in a study of blood T cell repertoires in COVID-19. Method: immunoSEQ multiplex PCR; TCRdb's copy keeps in-frame clones and lacks some. The data contain fewer than 400,000 clones, 85% of them singletons. The sample comprised peripheral blood. These receptors were taken from a woman aged 18-29 years with acute or convalescent COVID-19.

The chain uses TRBV7-6 and TRBJ1-1; D is unresolved. The germline V gene has CDR1 SGHVS and CDR2 FNYEAQ. Between the trimmed V and J ends, which lost 5 bases and 0 bases, there was a span of 13 bases. CDR3 length: 15 residues. The CDR3 region is CASSPYRDMNTEAFF. For the CDR3, the DNA is TGTGCCAGCAGCCCCTACCGCGACATGAACACTGAAGCTTTCTTT.

The chain uses TRBV28 and TRBJ2-7; D might be TRBD2 (6 bases). Germline-derived CDR1 and CDR2 are MDHEN and SYDVKM. The CDR3 sequence is 14 residues long. V gave up 6 bases and J gave up 3 bases, with 15 bases separating them. CDR3 DNA: TGTGCCAGCAGGGGCGGGGACCACCTCTACGAGCAGTACTTC. The encoded protein is CASRGGDHLYEQYF.

At least ten counts were recorded for this clone. Other nucleotide sequences in the sample specify the same CDR3. The chain has TRBV7-8 and TRBJ2-7, with D possibly TRBD2 on 7 matching bases. The CDR3 has 13 amino acids. V gave up 5 bases and J gave up 7 bases, with 15 bases separating them. Germline CDR1 reads SGHVS; CDR2 reads FQNEAQ. The CDR3 reads CASSTDRGGEQYF. In DNA, the CDR3 is TGTGCCAGCAGCACCGATAGGGGGGGTGAGCAGTACTTC.

J is TRBJ1-2 and V is TRBV6-6, with 7 nucleotides matching TRBD1. The CDR3 has 13 residues. J lost 3 bases, V lost 5 bases, and 3 bases had no gene match. Germline V gene lookup returns CDR1 MNHNY and CDR2 SVGAGI (reference sequence). The CDR3 spells CASSLGTDYGYTF. In DNA form, the CDR3 reads TGTGCCAGCAGTCTCGGGACAGACTATGGCTACACCTTC.